This T cell receptor (beta chain) was sequenced during a study of cytomegalovirus exposure and HLA in healthy donors. The PCR made use of 60 Vbeta and 13 Jbeta primers. Produced via immunoSEQ multiplex PCR; TCRdb's table is partial and in-frame only. The sample shows more than 95,000 clones, roughly four fifths of them seen only once. Germline V gene lookup returns CDR1 LNHDA and CDR2 SQIVND (reference sequence). Trimming shortened V by 3 bases and J by 0 bases, and 7 bases separated the two germline ends. The CDR3 spans 14 residues. Whole-study findings and limits: In a later analysis, donors in an Asian-associated ancestry cluster reportedly had fewer N-insertions in productive TCRs than the cohort mean.

About this clone itself: Antigen specificity is unknown.

This sequence originates from a woman in her sixties in good health and CMV-seropositive. Specimen: PBMCs. The V gene is TRBV19, the J gene TRBJ2-3; the D gene is possibly TRBD2 (5 bases). The CDR3 sequence: CASSMDSSTDTQYF. The CDR3 bases are TGTGCCAGTAGTATGGACTCGAGCACAGATACGCAGTATTTT.